Presented here are 7 T cell receptor beta chains from one specimen sequenced in a study of T cell repertoires in cytomegalovirus infection. These receptors lack a known antigen. TCRdb redid the calling of the reads with MiXCR, one entry per CDR3 protein. The sample records hundreds of thousands of distinct CDR3 sequences, around a third being singletons. The sample consisted of cultured CD8+ T cells from PBMCs, taken from culture after CMV antigen stimulation. Receptor source: a human donor in good health (CMV status not recorded). Some clones in this sample may be carry-over from other donors' samples.

The V gene is TRBV6-5, the J gene TRBJ1-2, with TRBD1 matching over 7 bases. Germline lookup yields CDR1 MNHEY and CDR2 SVGAGI. The V segment lost 0 bases and the J segment 4 bases; nucleotides outside the gene matches: 5. This CDR3 has 15 residues. CDR3 DNA: TGTGCCAGCAGTTACTCCAGGGACAGAACCTATGGCTACACCTTC. Protein: CASSYSRDRTYGYTF.

In this sample, this clonotype turned up a few times. The chain has TRBV6-1 and TRBJ1-1, with D perhaps matching TRBD1 (5 bases). Trimming took 2 bases from V and 1 from J, leaving 8 bases between them. CDR1 is MNHNS and CDR2 is SASEGT in the germline V gene. The CDR3 loop spans 14 amino acids. The CDR3 region is CASSEYRRNTEAFF. The CDR3 DNA reads TGTGCCAGCAGTGAATACAGGAGGAACACTGAAGCTTTCTTT.

V gene TRBV25-1 combines with J gene TRBJ2-2, with D tentatively TRBD1 (6 bases). CDR3 length: 14 amino acids. V was trimmed by 2 bases and J by 8 bases, leaving 12 bases between them. Germline CDR1 MGHDK, CDR2 SYGVNS. The DNA for the CDR3 is TGTGCCAGCAGTGAAGAGTCAGGGGATGGGGAGCTGTTTTTT. Translated: CASSEESGDGELFF.

The chain couples TRBV13 to TRBJ2-1; TRBD2 agrees at 11 bases. V trimming: 1 base; J trimming: 4 bases; junction bases outside the gene matches: 6. The CDR3 is 17 residues long. Germline V lookup: CDR1 PRHDT, CDR2 FYEKMQ (reference sequence). This chain's CDR3 is CASSLAAGLAVYNEQFF. DNA for the CDR3: TGTGCCAGCAGCTTAGCGGCGGGACTAGCGGTTTACAATGAGCAGTTCTTC.

The chain recombines TRBV12-3 or TRBV12-4 with TRBJ1-2, with TRBD1 matching over 8 bases. J lost 0 bases, V lost 2 bases, and 8 bases had no gene match. CDR3 length equals 17 residues. The CDR3 DNA follows: TGTGCCAGCAGTTTATTCGGACAGGGCCTTACTAACTATGGCTACACCTTC. Protein: CASSLFGQGLTNYGYTF.

This clonotype was counted a few times. CDR3 in amino acids: CASGLVGGHPNTEAFF. The CDR3 DNA sequence: TGTGCTAGTGGTTTGGTAGGGGGACACCCGAACACTGAAGCTTTCTTT. The rearrangement links TRBV12-5 to TRBJ1-1; a weak D match, TRBD1 (6 bases). The CDR3 length is 16 residues. Germline values: CDR1 LGHNT, CDR2 FRNRAP. V lost 0 bases and J 1 base, leaving 12 bases between the germline ends.

The rearrangement links TRBV19 to TRBJ2-5; no definite D call. V was pared by 5 bases and J by 3 bases, with 10 bases between. The CDR3 contains 13 residues. Germline V gene lookup returns CDR1 LNHDA and CDR2 SQIVND (reference sequence). The CDR3 is CASSFTVKETQYF. The CDR3 region has the DNA TGTGCCAGTAGTTTTACAGTTAAAGAGACCCAGTACTTC.